Below, one T cell receptor beta chain is given with its context. With V trimmed by 6 bases and J by 0 bases, 8 bases remained unmatched. Germline V gene data show CDR1 as LNHDA and CDR2 as SQIVND (reference sequence). The CDR3 runs 16 residues. Each CDR3 protein is one row after TCRdb ran MiXCR on the 5' RACE reads. The repertoire holds some 350,000 distinct CDR3 sequences, roughly 4% seen once, with 24% in the top ten. These data belong to a study of T cells after yellow fever vaccination. Study details: Preparation of fractions with low cell numbers was performed using SMART-Seq v4 Ultra Low Input.

The V and J genes are TRBV19 and TRBJ2-1; 7 positions match TRBD1. This sample comprised PBMCs, obtained 5 days after the yellow fever booster vaccination. This sequence was found in a man aged 18 to 35 who received the YFV17D yellow fever vaccine. CDR3 protein: CASRRGLGDSYNEQFF. DNA of the CDR3: TGTGCCAGTAGGAGGGGGCTTGGGGACTCCTACAATGAGCAGTTCTTC.